The clone carrying this T cell receptor beta chain was observed once. Its target is not known. With 3 bases removed from V and 4 bases from J, the gap between germline ends came to 9 bases. This CDR3 has 13 amino acids. CDR1 MNHNY and CDR2 SVGAGI come from the germline V gene (reference sequence). Adults with ileal or ileocolonic Crohn's disease and an indication for resection were eligible. This entry is derived from a study of T cell repertoires in ileal Crohn's disease. The overall study: Postoperative therapy was given to about half: eleven to twelve thiopurines, 15 to 20 anti-TNF agents.

Whole-study findings and limits: Active smokers at surgery had more clonal expansions than non-smokers. Sorted CD8 T cells held more high-frequency clones than CD4.

Clones were sequenced by immunoSEQ multiplex PCR, and TCRdb holds only the in-frame ones, with some missing. The data show about 8,400 clones, approximately 96% seen once. What was sequenced was ileal tissue. The clonotype comes from an adult with Crohn's disease. The rearrangement links TRBV6-6 to TRBJ2-5; no clear D gene. This CDR3 reads CASSYRLGETQYF. The CDR3, as DNA: TGTGCCAGCAGTTATAGGCTAGGAGAGACCCAGTACTTC.